The source of this TCR beta chain is a study of spatial heterogeneity in lung cancer. General study findings and limits: It was found that expanded intratumoral alpha and beta TCR counts tracked tumor mutation counts.

The germline V gene has CDR1 SNHLY and CDR2 FYNNEI. Trimming left V 1 base short and J 6 bases short, with 13 bases between. The CDR3 is made up of 15 amino acids. TCRdb analysed the 5' RACE reads with MiXCR anew, one entry per CDR3 protein. The sample holds approximately 17,000 distinct CDR3 sequences, 7.5% seen once. This clonotype showed up many times. Its specificity is unknown. Specified time point: sample taken at primary tumor resection. Unsorted tumor, nontumor lung tissue or cryopreserved PBMC supplied the whole RNA. Here the sequenced sample was lung tumor tissue, taken at surgery. V gene TRBV2 combines with J gene TRBJ2-1; D is perhaps TRBD1 (6 bases). The clonotype originates from a male donor with early-stage non-small cell lung cancer. For the CDR3, the DNA is TGTGCCAGCAGTGAAGGAGGACAGCGTAGCAATGAGCAGTTCTTC. The encoded protein is CASSEGGQRSNEQFF.